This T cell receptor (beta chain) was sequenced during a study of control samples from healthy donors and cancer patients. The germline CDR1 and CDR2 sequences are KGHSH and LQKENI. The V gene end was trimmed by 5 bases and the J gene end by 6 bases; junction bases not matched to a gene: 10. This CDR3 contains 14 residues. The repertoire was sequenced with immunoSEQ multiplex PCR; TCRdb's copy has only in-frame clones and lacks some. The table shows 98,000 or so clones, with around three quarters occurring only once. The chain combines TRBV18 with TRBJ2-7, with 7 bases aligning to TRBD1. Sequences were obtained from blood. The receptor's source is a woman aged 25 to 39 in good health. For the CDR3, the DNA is TGTGCCAGCTCAACAGGACAGGTCTCGGGCGAGCAGTACTTC. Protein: CASSTGQVSGEQYF.